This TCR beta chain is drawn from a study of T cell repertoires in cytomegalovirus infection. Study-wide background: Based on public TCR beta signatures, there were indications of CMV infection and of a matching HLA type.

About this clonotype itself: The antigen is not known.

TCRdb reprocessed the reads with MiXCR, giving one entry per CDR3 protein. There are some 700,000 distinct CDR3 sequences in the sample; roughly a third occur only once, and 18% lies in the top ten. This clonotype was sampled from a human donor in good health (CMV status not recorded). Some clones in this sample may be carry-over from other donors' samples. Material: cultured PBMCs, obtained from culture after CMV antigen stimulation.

The CDR3 spells CASSPVGAGGGSYYEQYF. The CDR3, as DNA: TGCGCCAGCAGCCCCGTGGGGGCGGGGGGGGGCTCTTACTACGAGCAGTACTTC. The chain employs TRBV4-1 and TRBJ2-7, with TRBD2 matching 9 bases. CDR3 size: 18 residues. Germline lookup yields CDR1 MGHRA and CDR2 YSYEKL. The V gene end was trimmed by 4 bases and the J gene end by 3 bases; junction bases not matched to a gene: 16.